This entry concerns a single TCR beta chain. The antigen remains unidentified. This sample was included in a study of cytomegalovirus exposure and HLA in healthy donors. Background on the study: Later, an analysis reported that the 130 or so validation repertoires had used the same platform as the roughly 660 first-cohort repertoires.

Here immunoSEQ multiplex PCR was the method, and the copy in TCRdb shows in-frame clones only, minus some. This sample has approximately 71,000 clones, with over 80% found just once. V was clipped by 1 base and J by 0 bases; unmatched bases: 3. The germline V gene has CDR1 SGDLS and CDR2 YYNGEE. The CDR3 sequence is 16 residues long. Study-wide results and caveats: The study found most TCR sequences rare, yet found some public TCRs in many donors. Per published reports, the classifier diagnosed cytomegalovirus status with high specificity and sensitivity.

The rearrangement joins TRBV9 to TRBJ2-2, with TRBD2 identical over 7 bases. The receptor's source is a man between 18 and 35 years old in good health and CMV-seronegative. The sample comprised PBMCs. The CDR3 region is CASSVWGGSNTGELFF. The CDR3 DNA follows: TGTGCCAGCAGCGTATGGGGGGGATCGAACACCGGGGAGCTGTTTTTT.